In its sample, the clone carrying this T cell receptor beta chain was seen many times. This sample stems from a study of regulatory T cells in long-lasting Graves disease. The CDR3 spans 13 residues. V was clipped by 4 bases and J by 2 bases, with 7 bases between them. Germline V gene lookup returns CDR1 KGHDR and CDR2 SFDVKD. Arm-PCR of CDR3 regions and iRepertoire HTBI primers were used to build TCR beta libraries. TCRdb re-called the multiplex PCR reads through MiXCR, storing one row per CDR3 protein. The data show hundreds of thousands of distinct CDR3 sequences, more than 20% seen once. Time point denoted: persistent/refractory GD, antithyroid drugs over 5 years with positive TRAb. The TCR library was prepared using RNA isolated from PBMCs.

The chain is built from TRBV24-1 and TRBJ1-2; tentative D call: TRBD1 (6 bases). The sequence was obtained from a female donor with Graves disease. Sequencing used peripheral blood mononuclear cells (PBMCs), obtained when the disease was refractory, from a patient treated with antithyroid drugs. The CDR3 DNA reads as TGTGCCACCAGTGACACAGGGAACTATGGCTACACCTTC. Amino acids: CATSDTGNYGYTF.